Included here is one TCR beta chain sequence, with context. Its antigen remains unidentified. Amplification of TCR beta CDR3 regions was performed using RNA transcripts as template. Researchers ran a first-round RT-PCR on the TCR CDR3 using the HTBI primer set. TCRdb analysed the multiplex PCR reads with MiXCR anew, one entry per CDR3 protein. The sample includes around 720,000 distinct CDR3 sequences, about 35% of them seen just once. This entry is derived from a study of T cells in Graves' hyperthyroidism and ophthalmopathy. Study-wide points: The model's output predicted ophthalmopathy at a median of about 6.5 months prior to onset. Among thyroid clonotypes expanded above 0.001, most also appeared in blood.

Diagnosing involved the use of clinical symptoms, serum thyroxine and TRAb, thyroid ultrasound and orbital computed tomography. The PBMCs studied were ones that came from about 10 ml fresh peripheral blood. The TCR sequence derives from a woman aged 40 to 49 with Graves' hyperthyroidism. The specimen was blood.

The CDR3 DNA is TGTGCCAGTGGGACAGGGACCTATGGCTACACCTTC. It yields the protein CASGTGTYGYTF. The chain uses TRBV12-3 or TRBV12-4 and TRBJ1-2; 9 bases match TRBD1. There are 12 residues in the CDR3. Trimming at V came to 9 bases and at J to 4 bases, leaving 3 bases not matched to a gene.